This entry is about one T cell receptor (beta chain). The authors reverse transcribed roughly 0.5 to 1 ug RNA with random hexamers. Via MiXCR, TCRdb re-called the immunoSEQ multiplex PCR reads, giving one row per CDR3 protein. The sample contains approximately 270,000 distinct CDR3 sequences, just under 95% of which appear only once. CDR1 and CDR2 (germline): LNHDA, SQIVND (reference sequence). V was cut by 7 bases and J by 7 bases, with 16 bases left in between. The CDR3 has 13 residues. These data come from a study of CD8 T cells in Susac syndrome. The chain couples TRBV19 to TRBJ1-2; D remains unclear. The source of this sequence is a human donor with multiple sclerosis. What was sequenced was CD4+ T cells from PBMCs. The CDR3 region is CASTPVAPSGYTF. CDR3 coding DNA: TGTGCCAGTACCCCTGTAGCCCCTAGTGGCTACACCTTC.